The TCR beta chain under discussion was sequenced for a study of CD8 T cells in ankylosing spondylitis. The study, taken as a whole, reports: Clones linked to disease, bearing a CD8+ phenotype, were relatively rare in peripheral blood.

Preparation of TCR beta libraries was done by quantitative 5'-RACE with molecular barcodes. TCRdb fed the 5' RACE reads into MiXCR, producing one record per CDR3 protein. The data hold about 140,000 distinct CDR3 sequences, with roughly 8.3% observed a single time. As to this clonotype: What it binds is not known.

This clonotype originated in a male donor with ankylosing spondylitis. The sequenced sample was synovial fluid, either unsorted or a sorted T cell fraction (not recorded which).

The CDR3 nucleotides are TGTGCCAGCAGCCAAGGCGGGGGGAATCACACTGAGCAGTTCTTC. It translates to CASSQGGGNHTEQFF. J is TRBJ2-1 and V is TRBV4-2; 8 nucleotides agree with TRBD2. V was clipped by 1 base and J by 9 bases; unmatched bases: 8. The germline V gene has CDR1 LGHNA and CDR2 YNFKEQ. CDR3 length: 15 residues.